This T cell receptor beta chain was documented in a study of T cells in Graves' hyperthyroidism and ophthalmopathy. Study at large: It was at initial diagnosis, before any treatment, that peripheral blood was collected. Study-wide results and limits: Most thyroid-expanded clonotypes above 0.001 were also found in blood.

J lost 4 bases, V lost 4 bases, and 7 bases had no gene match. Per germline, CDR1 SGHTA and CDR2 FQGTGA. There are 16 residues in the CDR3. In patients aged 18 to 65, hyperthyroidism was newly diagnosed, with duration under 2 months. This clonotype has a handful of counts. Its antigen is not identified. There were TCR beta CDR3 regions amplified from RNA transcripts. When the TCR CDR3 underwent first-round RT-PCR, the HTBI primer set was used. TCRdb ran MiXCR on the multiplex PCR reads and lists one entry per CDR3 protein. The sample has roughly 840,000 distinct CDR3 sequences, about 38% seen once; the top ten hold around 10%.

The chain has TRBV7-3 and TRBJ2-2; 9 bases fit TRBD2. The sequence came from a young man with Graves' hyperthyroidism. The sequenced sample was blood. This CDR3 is CASSSSGGRSTGELFF. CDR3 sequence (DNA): TGTGCCAGCAGCTCAAGCGGGGGGCGAAGCACCGGGGAGCTGTTTTTT. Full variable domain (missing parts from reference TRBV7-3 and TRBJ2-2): GAGVSQTPSNKVTEKGKYVELRCDPISGHTALYWYRQSLGQGPEFLIYFQGTGAADDSGLPNDRFFAVRPEGSVSTLKIQRTERGDSAVYLCASSSSGGRSTGELFFGEGSRLTVL.